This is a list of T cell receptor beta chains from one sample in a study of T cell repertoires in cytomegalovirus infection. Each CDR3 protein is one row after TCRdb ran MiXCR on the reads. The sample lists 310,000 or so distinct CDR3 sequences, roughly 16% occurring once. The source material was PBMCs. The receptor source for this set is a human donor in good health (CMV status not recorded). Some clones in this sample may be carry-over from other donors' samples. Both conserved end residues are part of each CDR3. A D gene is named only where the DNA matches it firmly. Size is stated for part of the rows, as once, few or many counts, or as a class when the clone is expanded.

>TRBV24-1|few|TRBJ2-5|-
CATSDLEGTETQYF
TGTGCCACCAGTGATTTAGAGGGGACAGAGACCCAGTACTTC
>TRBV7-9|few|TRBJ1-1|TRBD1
CASSVGQGAAEAFF
TGTGCCAGCAGCGTAGGACAGGGGGCTGCTGAAGCTTTCTTT
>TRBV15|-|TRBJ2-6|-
CATGRRGSGANVLTF
TGTGCCACCGGTCGTAGGGGGTCTGGGGCCAACGTCCTGACTTTC
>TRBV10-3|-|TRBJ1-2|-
CAISESTQRIANYGYTF
TGTGCCATCAGTGAGTCGACGCAAAGAATCGCTAACTATGGCTACACCTTC
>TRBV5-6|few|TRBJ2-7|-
CASSRTSHEQYF
TGTGCCAGCAGCCGGACTTCCCACGAGCAGTACTTC
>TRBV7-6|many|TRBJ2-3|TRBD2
CASSLRGASGGAAQYF
TGTGCCAGCAGCTTAAGAGGAGCTAGCGGGGGGGCCGCGCAGTATTTT
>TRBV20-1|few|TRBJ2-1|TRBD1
CSASWDSSYNEQFF
TGCAGTGCTAGTTGGGACAGCTCCTACAATGAGCAGTTCTTC
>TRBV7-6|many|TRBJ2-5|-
CASSSTATQYF
TGTGCCAGCAGCTCGACAGCGACCCAGTACTTC
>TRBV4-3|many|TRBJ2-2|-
CASSQDRRPSGELFF
TGCGCCAGCAGCCAAGATAGGCGGCCATCCGGGGAGCTGTTTTTT
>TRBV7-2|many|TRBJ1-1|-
CASSPVEGGGTEAFF
TGTGCCAGCAGCCCAGTAGAAGGGGGTGGCACTGAAGCTTTCTTT
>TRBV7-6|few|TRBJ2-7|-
CASSSRRGGGGGEQYF
TGTGCCAGCAGCTCCCGGAGGGGAGGAGGGGGCGGGGAGCAGTACTTC
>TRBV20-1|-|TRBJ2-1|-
CSARRAGAVDNEQFF
TGCAGTGCGAGGCGGGCCGGGGCGGTAGACAATGAGCAGTTCTTC
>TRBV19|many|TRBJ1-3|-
CASSILSSWYSSGNTIYF
TGTGCCAGTAGTATCCTCTCGTCCTGGTATTCCTCTGGAAACACCATATATTTT
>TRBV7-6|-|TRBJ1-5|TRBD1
CASSLDSDRENQPQHF
TGTGCCAGCAGCTTAGACTCTGACAGGGAGAATCAGCCCCAGCATTTT
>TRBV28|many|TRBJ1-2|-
CASSLAADNSYGYTF
TGTGCCAGCAGTTTAGCTGCCGACAACTCCTATGGCTACACCTTC
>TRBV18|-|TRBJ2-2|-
CASKDSANTGELFF
TGTGCCAGCAAGGACTCCGCGAACACCGGGGAGCTGTTTTTT
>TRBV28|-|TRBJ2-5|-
CASSRPGLYQETQYF
TGTGCCAGCAGTCGACCGGGACTGTACCAAGAGACCCAGTACTTC
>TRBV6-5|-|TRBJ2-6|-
CASSLGGEGANVLTF
TGTGCCAGCAGCTTAGGTGGGGAAGGGGCCAACGTCCTGACTTTC
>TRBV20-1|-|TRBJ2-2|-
CSAYAAASGELFF
TGCAGTGCGTACGCTGCGGCGAGCGGGGAGCTGTTTTTT
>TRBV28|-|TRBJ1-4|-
CASSLSQDMGEKLFF
TGTGCCAGCAGTTTAAGTCAGGATATGGGAGAAAAACTGTTTTTT
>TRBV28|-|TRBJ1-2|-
CASSTGSHGYTF
TGTGCCAGCAGCACAGGGTCACATGGCTACACCTTC
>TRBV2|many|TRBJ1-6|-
CASSRSRRRENSPLHF
TGTGCCAGCAGTAGAAGTAGAAGGCGGGAGAATTCACCCCTCCACTTT
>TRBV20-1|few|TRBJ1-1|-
CSAVHRVLPEAFF
TGCAGTGCCGTACACAGGGTGCTCCCTGAAGCTTTCTTT